One and the same sample provided the 12 T cell receptor beta chains below, sequenced in a study of response to subunit inactivated influenza vaccine (dated by TCRdb to the late 2010s). Library method: RT-PCR. The reads were generated on an Illumina HiSeq 2500. Using fastp trimming at Q25 and MiXCR clonotype assembly, TCRdb reanalyzed the public sequencing data and kept in-frame beta chains. Merged by CDR3 protein, the rows form single entries marked with the most common genes and DNA. This sample comprises about 160,000 distinct CDR3 sequences, 11% of them detected only once. The biggest ten clones account for around 12% of the sample. The time point label, as the study defines it: 45 days after influenza vaccine administration. The sequenced sample was non-naive T cells sorted from PBMCs, obtained roughly 47 days after vaccination. The meaning of the sample's cell subset or site label: memory T cell fraction. The receptors were gathered from a man in his forties or fifties who received an inactivated influenza vaccine. Donor details come from another sample of the same person, matched by shared clones.

Only a few counts were recorded for this clonotype. In DNA form, the CDR3 reads TGTGCCAGCAGTTCGGTGGGAGATACGCAGTATTTT. This codes for CASSSVGDTQYF. This chain connects TRBV6-2 or TRBV6-3 to TRBJ2-3; no reliable D call. V lost 4 bases and J lost 5, with 7 bases in between. Germline V gene sequence: CDR1 MNHEY, CDR2 SVGEGT. CDR3 length equals 12 residues.

In this sample, this clonotype turned up a few times. The CDR3 protein is CASSPTRGGRDEQYF. As DNA, the CDR3 is TGTGCCAGCAGCCCAACCAGGGGGGGGAGGGACGAGCAGTACTTC. The V and J genes are TRBV11-2 and TRBJ2-7, with D possibly called TRBD1 or TRBD2 (7 bases each). Germline CDR1 is SGHAT and CDR2 is FQNNGV. This CDR3 is built from 15 residues. Deletions cut 5 bases from V and 5 bases from J, with 19 bases between.

This clonotype was counted ten times or more. The chain is built from TRBV28 and TRBJ2-5; no definite D call. The V end lost 5 bases, the J end lost 1 base, and 17 bases lay between the germline ends. The CDR3 extends over 16 amino acids. The germline V gene has CDR1 MDHEN and CDR2 SYDVKM. This CDR3 reads CASSKPTAQVQETQYF. CDR3 nucleotides: TGTGCCAGCAGTAAACCGACTGCTCAGGTCCAAGAGACCCAGTACTTC.

The count of this clonotype is one. A read error may explain this, as a much larger clone is one base away. The rearrangement joins TRBV7-9 to TRBJ2-2; the D is unclear. This CDR3 contains 12 residues. Germline V gene data show CDR1 as SEHNR and CDR2 as FQNEAQ (reference sequence). Trimming took off 10 bases at V and 6 bases at J, with 12 bases between the two ends. This chain's CDR3 is CATVRVAGELFF. The CDR3 coding sequence is TGTGCCACAGTTCGGGTCGCCGGGGAGCTGTTTTTT.

There are a few counts of this clonotype. The rearrangement links TRBV24-1 to TRBJ1-1; TRBD1 is a possible D gene (6 bases). Trimming removed 10 bases from V and 9 bases from J, with 17 bases in between. CDR3 length equals 12 residues. CDR1 is KGHDR and CDR2 is SFDVKD in the germline V gene. The CDR3 DNA follows: TGTGCCACGACGGAGACAACAGGGAAAGCTTTCTTT. The encoded protein is CATTETTGKAFF.

This clonotype was recorded many times. This rearrangement joins TRBV3-1 to TRBJ1-1; D gene uncertain. The CDR3 sequence is 15 residues long. Trimming stripped 1 base from V and 1 base from J, with 10 bases between. Germline V lookup: CDR1 LGHDT, CDR2 YNNKEL (reference sequence). The CDR3 sequence is CASSQVWEANTEAFF. CDR3 nucleotides: TGTGCCAGCAGCCAAGTATGGGAGGCGAACACTGAAGCTTTCTTT.

The chain couples TRBV5-5 to TRBJ2-7, with a possible D match to TRBD1 (6 bases). The CDR3 consists of 14 residues. Trimming cost V 3 bases and J 0 bases, with 10 bases left between them. The germline CDR1 and CDR2 sequences are SGHKS and YYEKEE (reference sequence). CDR3 loop: CASSWGQGSYEQYF. CDR3 nucleotides: TGTGCCAGCAGCTGGGGGCAGGGCTCCTACGAGCAGTACTTC.

This sequence joins TRBV15 and TRBJ1-5, with D possibly being TRBD1 (6 bases). Germline loops: CDR1 LNHNV, CDR2 YYDKDF (reference sequence). The V end was cut by 5 bases, the J end by 9 bases, with 17 bases between. CDR3 length: 14 amino acids. The CDR3, as DNA: TGTGCCACCAGCGGGGGGGGCGGGGCGTTGCCCCAGCATTTT. Translation: CATSGGGGALPQHF. The whole variable domain, remainder taken from reference TRBV15 and TRBJ1-5, is DAMVIQNPRYQVTQFGKPVTLSCSQTLNHNVMYWYQQKSSQAPKLLFHYYDKDFNNEADTPDNFQSRRPNTSFCFLDIRSPGLGDTAMYLCATSGGGGALPQHFGDGTRLSIL.

The table lists this clonotype with a few counts. This chain joins TRBV20-1 and TRBJ1-1; no clear D gene. Germline CDR1 DFQATT, CDR2 SNEGSKA (reference sequence). V lost 7 bases to trimming and J lost 6 bases, with 3 bases between them. This CDR3 has 8 residues. CDR3 sequence: CSVPEAFF. The CDR3 DNA reads as TGCAGTGTTCCTGAAGCTTTCTTT.

The chain links TRBV28 to TRBJ1-5; 7 positions agree with TRBD1. Germline CDR1 and CDR2: MDHEN and SYDVKM. V shed 0 bases, J shed 7 bases, and the junction held 6 bases outside the gene matches. There are 15 residues in the CDR3. CDR3 coding DNA: TGTGCCAGCAGTTTATGGCAGGCAGGGGGGCAGCCCCAGCATTTT. As protein: CASSLWQAGGQPQHF.

This clonotype was counted only a few times. The rearrangement links TRBV20-1 to TRBJ2-1; 12 bases line up with TRBD2. The CDR3 consists of 14 residues. The germline CDR1 and CDR2 sequences are DFQATT and SNEGSKA (reference sequence). J gave up 10 bases and V 3 bases, and 7 bases lay outside the gene matches. The CDR3 reads CSASPTSGSDEQFF. The DNA for the CDR3 is TGCAGTGCTAGCCCGACTAGCGGGAGTGACGAGCAGTTCTTC.

The chain uses TRBV11-3 and TRBJ2-2, with D maybe TRBD2 (5 bases). V shed 4 bases and J shed 6 bases, with 9 bases lying between them. This CDR3 comprises 13 residues. The germline V gene has CDR1 SGHNT and CDR2 YENEEA. The DNA of the CDR3 is TGTGCCAGCAGCTCTAGCATCGCCGGGGAGCTGTTTTTT. Encoded protein: CASSSSIAGELFF.